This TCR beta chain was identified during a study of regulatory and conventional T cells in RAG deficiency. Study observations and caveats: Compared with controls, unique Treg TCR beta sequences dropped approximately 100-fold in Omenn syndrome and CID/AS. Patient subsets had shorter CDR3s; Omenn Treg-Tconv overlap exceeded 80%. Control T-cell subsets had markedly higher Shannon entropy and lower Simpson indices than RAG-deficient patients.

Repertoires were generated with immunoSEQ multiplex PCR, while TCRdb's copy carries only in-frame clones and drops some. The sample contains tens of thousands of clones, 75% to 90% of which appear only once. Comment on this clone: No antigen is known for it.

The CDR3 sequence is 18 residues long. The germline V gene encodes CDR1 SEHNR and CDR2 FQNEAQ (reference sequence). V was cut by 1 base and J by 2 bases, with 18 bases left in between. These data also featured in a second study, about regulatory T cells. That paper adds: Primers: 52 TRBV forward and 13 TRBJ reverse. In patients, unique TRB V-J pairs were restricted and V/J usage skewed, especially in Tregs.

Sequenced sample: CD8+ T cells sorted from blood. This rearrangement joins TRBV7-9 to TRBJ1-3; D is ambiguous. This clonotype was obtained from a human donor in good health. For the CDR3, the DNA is TGTGCCAGCAGCTTAGTTCTCCAGAGCTTACCCCCTGGAAACACCATATATTTT. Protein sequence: CASSLVLQSLPPGNTIYF.